This TCR beta chain was profiled in a study of CD8 T cells in ankylosing spondylitis (dated by TCRdb to 2016 to 2017). Background on the whole study: The study profiled T cell receptor beta repertoires in healthy donors and ankylosing spondylitis patients to find disease-linked TCR variants. The whole study cohort included about a hundred healthy donors and around 24 ankylosing spondylitis patients. Peripheral blood was sampled, and synovial fluid was additionally collected from ankylosing spondylitis patients. Overall study outcomes, separate from this receptor: Blood from ankylosing spondylitis patients appeared to be characterized by a TCR beta motif made up of several highly homologous amino acid variants. The disease-linked clones were reported as significantly enriched in matched synovial fluid samples from ankylosing spondylitis patients. In peripheral blood, the disease-linked clones were found at relatively low frequencies and had a CD8+ phenotype. Some motif variants were previously reported in synovial fluid and blood of reactive arthritis patients, suggesting common disease-initiation mechanisms.

The sample holds many counts of this clonotype. Its antigen target is currently unknown. No qualities accompany the bases; no much larger clone lies one base away. CDR1 SGHDT and CDR2 YYEEEE are derived from the germline V gene. Trimming leaves V shorter by 3 bases and J shorter by 5 bases, with the junction holding 5 bases beyond the gene matches. The CDR3 runs 14 amino acids, cysteine and phenylalanine included. Only the CDR3 DNA stays, 42 bases, in frame from base 1. For sequencing, an Illumina HiSeq 2500 was employed. Quantitative 5'-RACE with molecular barcodes was used to prepare TCR beta libraries. In the paper's pipeline: A new computational method, built on a probabilistic model of VDJ rearrangement, was used to identify disease-linked TCR variants. TCRdb itself trimmed the public reads at Q25 with fastp, ran MiXCR and retained productive beta chains. Every distinct CDR3 protein forms one entry, paired with its most common genes and DNA. These V and J calls rely on TCRdb rather than the paper's analysis. For this sample there are fewer than 550,000 distinct CDR3 sequences; approximately 5% appear just once. The top ten constitute roughly 3.2% of the sample.

Material: blood, either unsorted or a sorted T cell fraction (not recorded which). The sequence was obtained from a male donor with ankylosing spondylitis. The chain links TRBV5-6 with TRBJ2-7; a stretch of 10 junction bases matches TRBD1. The CDR3 amino acid sequence is: CASSSGTGVHEQYF. The nucleotides read TGTGCCAGCAGCTCCGGGACAGGGGTGCACGAGCAGTACTTC.